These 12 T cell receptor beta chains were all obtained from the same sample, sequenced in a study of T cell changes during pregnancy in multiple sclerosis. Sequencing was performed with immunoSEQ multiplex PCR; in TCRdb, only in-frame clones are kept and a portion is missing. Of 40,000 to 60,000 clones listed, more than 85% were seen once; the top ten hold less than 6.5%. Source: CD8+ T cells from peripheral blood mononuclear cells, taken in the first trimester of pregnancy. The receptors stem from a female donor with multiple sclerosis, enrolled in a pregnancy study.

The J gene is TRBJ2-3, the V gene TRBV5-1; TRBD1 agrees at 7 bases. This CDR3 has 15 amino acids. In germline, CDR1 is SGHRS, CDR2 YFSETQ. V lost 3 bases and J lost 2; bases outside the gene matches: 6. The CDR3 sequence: CASSSDRFDTDTQYF. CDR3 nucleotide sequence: TGCGCCAGCAGCTCGGACAGGTTTGACACAGATACGCAGTATTTT.

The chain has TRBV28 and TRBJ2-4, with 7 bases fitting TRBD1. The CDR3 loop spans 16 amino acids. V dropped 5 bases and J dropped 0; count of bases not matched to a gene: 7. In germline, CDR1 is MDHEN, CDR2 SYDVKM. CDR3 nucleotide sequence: TGTGCCAGCAGTAAGACAGGGTCGGTAGCCAAAAACATTCAGTACTTC. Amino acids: CASSKTGSVAKNIQYF.

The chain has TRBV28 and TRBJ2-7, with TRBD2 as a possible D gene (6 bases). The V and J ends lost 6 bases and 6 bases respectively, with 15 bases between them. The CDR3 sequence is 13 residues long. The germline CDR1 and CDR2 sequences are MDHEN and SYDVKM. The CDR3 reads CASSPGTGSEQYF. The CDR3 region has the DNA TGTGCCAGCAGCCCCGGGACCGGGAGCGAGCAGTACTTC.

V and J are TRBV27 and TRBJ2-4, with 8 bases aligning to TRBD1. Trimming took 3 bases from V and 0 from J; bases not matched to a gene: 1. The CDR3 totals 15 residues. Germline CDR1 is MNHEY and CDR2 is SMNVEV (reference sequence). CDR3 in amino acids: CASSFGTGAKNIQYF. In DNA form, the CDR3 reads TGTGCCAGCAGTTTCGGGACAGGAGCCAAAAACATTCAGTACTTC.

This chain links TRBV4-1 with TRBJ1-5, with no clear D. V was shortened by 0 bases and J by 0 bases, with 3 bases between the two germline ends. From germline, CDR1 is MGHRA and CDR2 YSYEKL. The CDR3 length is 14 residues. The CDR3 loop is CASSQESSNQPQHF. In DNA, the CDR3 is TGCGCCAGCAGCCAAGAGAGTAGCAATCAGCCCCAGCATTTT.

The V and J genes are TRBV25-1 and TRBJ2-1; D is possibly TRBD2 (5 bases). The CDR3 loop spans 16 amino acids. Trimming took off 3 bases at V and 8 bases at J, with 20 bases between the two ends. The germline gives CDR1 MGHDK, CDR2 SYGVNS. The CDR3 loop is CASSDPMLTTRDEQFF. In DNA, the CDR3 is TGTGCCAGCAGTGACCCTATGCTAACCACTAGGGATGAGCAGTTCTTC.

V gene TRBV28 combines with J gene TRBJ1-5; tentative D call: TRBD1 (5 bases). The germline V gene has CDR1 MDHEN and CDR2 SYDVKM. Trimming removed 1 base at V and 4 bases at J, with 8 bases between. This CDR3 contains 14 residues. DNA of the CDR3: TGTGCCAGCAGTTTATCGGGGGGGAATCAGCCCCAGCATTTT. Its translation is CASSLSGGNQPQHF.

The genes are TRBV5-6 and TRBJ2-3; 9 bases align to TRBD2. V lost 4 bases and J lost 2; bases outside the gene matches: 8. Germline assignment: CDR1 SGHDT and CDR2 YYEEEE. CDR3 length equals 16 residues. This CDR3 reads CASSGRLAEDTDTQYF. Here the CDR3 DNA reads TGTGCCAGCAGCGGAAGACTAGCGGAAGACACAGATACGCAGTATTTT.

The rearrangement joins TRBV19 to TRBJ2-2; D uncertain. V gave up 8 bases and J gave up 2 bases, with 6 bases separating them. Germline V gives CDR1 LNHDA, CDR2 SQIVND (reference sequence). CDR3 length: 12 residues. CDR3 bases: TGTGCCAGTGGCCCTAACACCGGGGAGCTGTTTTTT. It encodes CASGPNTGELFF.

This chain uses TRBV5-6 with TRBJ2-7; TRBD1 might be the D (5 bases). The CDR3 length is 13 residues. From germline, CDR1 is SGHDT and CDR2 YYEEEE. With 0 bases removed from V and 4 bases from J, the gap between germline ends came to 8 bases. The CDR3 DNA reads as TGTGCCAGCAGCTTGGAAGGGGATTACGAGCAGTACTTC. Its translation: CASSLEGDYEQYF.

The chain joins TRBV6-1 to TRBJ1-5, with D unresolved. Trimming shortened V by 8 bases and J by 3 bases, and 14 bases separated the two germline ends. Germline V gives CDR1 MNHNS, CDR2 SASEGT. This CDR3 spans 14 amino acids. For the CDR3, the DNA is TGTGCCAGCCACCGGGTTATTGACAATCAGCCCCAGCATTTT. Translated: CASHRVIDNQPQHF.

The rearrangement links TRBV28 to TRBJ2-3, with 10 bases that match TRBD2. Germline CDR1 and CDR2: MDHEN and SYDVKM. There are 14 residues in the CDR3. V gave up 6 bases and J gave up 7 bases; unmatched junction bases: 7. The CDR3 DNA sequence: TGTGCCAGCAGCCAGCGGGAGGGCCTAAATACGCAGTATTTT. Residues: CASSQREGLNTQYF. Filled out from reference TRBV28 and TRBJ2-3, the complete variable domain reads DVKVTQSSRYLVKRTGEKVFLECVQDMDHENMFWYRQDPGLGLRLIYFSYDVKMKEKGDIPEGYSVSREKKERFSLILESASTNQTSMYLCASSQREGLNTQYFGPGTRLTVL.